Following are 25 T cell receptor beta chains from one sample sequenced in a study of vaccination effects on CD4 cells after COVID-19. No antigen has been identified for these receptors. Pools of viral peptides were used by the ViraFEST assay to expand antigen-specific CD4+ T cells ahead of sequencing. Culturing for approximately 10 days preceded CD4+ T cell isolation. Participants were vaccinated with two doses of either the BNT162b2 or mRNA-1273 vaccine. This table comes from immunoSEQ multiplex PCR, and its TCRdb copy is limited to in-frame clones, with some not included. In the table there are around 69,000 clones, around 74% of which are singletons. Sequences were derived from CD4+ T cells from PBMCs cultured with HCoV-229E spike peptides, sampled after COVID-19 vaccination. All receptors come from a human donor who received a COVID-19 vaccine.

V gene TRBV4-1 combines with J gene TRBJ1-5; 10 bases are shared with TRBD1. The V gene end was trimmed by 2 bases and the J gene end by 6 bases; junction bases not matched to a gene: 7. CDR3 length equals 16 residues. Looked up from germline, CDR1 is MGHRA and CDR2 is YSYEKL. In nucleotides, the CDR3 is TGCGCCAGCAGCCAATGGATAGGACAGGGGGTTCAGCCCCAGCATTTT. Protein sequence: CASSQWIGQGVQPQHF.

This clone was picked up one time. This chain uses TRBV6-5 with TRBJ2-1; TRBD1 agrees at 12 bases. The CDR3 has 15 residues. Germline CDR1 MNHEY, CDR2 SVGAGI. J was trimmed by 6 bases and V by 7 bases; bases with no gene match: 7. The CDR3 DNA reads TGTGCCAGCAATCTGGGACAGGGGGCCGGCAATGAGCAGTTCTTC. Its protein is CASNLGQGAGNEQFF.

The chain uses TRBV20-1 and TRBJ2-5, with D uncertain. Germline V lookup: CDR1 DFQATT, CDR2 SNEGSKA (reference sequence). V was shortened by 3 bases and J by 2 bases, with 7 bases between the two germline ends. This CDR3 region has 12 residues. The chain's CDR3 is CSASPSQETQYF. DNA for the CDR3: TGCAGTGCTAGTCCCAGTCAAGAGACCCAGTACTTC.

CDR3 nucleotides: TGTGCCAGCAGTCGACTGAACACTGAAGCTTTCTTT. Amino acids: CASSRLNTEAFF. The chain is built from TRBV7-9 and TRBJ1-1, with unresolved D. The CDR3 length is 12 residues. The V end lost 6 bases, the J end lost 0 bases, and 5 bases lay between the germline ends. CDR1 and CDR2 from the germline V gene are SEHNR and FQNEAQ (reference sequence).

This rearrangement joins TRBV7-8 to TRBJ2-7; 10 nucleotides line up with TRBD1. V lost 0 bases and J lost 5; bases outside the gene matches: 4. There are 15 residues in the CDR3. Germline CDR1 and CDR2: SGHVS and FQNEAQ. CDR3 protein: CASSLAGQGRDEQYV. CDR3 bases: TGTGCCAGCAGCTTAGCGGGACAGGGGCGCGACGAGCAGTACGTC.

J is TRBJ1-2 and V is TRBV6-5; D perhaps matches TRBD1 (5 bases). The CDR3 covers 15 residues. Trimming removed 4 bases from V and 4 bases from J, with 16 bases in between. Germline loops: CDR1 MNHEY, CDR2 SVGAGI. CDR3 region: CASSSPGSGGYGYTF. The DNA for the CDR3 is TGTGCCAGCAGTTCTCCAGGGTCTGGGGGCTATGGCTACACCTTC.

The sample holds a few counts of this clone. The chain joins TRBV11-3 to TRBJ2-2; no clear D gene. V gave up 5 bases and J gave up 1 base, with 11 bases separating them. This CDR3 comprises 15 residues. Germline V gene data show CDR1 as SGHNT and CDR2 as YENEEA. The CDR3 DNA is TGTGCCAGCAGCCCCCGCCCGTTGAACACCGGGGAGCTGTTTTTT. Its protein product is CASSPRPLNTGELFF.

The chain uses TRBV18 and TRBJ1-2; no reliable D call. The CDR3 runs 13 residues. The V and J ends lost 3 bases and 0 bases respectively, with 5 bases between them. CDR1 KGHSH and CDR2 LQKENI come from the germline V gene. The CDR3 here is CASSPEPNYGYTF. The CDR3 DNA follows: TGTGCCAGCTCACCGGAGCCTAACTATGGCTACACCTTC.

CDR3 sequence: CAGTVANYGYTF. The CDR3 DNA sequence: TGTGCCGGAACTGTGGCTAACTATGGCTACACCTTC. This rearrangement joins TRBV12-3 or TRBV12-4 to TRBJ1-2; D is uncertain. The V gene lost 11 bases and the J gene lost 0 bases, with 10 bases spanning the gap. The CDR3 sequence is 12 residues long.

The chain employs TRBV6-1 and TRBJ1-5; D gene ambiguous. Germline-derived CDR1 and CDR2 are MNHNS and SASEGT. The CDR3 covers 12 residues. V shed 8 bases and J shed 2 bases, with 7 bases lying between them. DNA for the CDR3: TGTGCCAGCGGGAGTGGCAATCAGCCCCAGCATTTT. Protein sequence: CASGSGNQPQHF.

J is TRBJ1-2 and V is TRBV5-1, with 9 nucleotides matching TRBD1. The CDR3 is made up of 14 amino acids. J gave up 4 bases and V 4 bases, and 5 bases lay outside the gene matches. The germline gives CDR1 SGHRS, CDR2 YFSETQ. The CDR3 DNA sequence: TGCGCCAGCAGCGCCGACAGGGGGGCCTATGGCTACACCTTC. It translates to CASSADRGAYGYTF.

The DNA for the CDR3 is TGTGCCAGTAGTATGGAGGGGGTCGCCGGGGAGCTGTTTTTT. Encoded protein: CASSMEGVAGELFF. The chain employs TRBV19 and TRBJ2-2; either TRBD1 or TRBD2 may fit D (6 bases each). The germline gives CDR1 LNHDA, CDR2 SQIVND (reference sequence). Trimming pared 3 bases from V and 6 bases from J, leaving 11 bases between. There are 14 residues in the CDR3.

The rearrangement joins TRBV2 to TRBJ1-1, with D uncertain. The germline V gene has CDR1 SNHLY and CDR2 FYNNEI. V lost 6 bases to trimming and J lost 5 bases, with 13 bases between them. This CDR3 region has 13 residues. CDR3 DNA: TGTGCCAGCAGCTTGATGGTTGGAACTGAAGCTTTCTTT. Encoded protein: CASSLMVGTEAFF.

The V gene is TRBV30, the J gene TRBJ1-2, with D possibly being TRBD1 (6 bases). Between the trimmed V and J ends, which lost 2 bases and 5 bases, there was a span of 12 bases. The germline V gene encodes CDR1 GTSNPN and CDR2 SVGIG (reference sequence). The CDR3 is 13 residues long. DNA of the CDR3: TGTGCCTGGAGTAGGCGGGGGGCGTATGGCTACACCTTC. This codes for CAWSRRGAYGYTF.

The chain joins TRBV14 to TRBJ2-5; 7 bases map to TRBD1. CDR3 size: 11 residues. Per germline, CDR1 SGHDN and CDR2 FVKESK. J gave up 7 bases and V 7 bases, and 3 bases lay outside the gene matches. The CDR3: CASTSGGTQYF. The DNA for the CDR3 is TGTGCCAGCACCTCAGGGGGGACCCAGTACTTC.

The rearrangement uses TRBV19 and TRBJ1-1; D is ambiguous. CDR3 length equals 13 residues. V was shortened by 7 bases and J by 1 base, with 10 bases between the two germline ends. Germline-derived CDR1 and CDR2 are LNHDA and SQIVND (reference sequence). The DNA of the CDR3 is TGTGCCAGTACCACGTATGAGAACACTGAAGCTTTCTTT. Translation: CASTTYENTEAFF. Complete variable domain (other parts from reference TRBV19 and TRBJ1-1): DGGITQSPKYLFRKEGQNVTLSCEQNLNHDAMYWYRQDPGQGLRLIYYSQIVNDFQKGDIAEGYSVSREKKESFPLTVTSAQKNPTAFYLCASTTYENTEAFFGQGTRLTVV.

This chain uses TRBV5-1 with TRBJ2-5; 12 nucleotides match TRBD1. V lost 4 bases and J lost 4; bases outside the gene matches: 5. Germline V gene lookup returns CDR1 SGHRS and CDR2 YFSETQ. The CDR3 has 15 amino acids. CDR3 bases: TGCGCCAGCAGCCTGGGACAGGGGGCCTCAGAGACCCAGTACTTC. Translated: CASSLGQGASETQYF.

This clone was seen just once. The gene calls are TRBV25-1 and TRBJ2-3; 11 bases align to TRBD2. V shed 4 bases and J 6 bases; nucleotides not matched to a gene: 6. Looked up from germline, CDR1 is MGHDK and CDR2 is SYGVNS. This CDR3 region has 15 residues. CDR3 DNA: TGTGCCAGCAGTGTAACTAGCGGGGGCGGGGATACGCAGTATTTT. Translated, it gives CASSVTSGGGDTQYF.

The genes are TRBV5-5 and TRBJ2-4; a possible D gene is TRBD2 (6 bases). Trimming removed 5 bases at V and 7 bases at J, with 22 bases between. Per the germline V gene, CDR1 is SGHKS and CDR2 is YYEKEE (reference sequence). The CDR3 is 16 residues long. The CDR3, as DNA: TGTGCCAGCAGTTTAGGGGCGGGGCTCGCGGTCAACATTCAGTACTTC. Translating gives CASSLGAGLAVNIQYF.

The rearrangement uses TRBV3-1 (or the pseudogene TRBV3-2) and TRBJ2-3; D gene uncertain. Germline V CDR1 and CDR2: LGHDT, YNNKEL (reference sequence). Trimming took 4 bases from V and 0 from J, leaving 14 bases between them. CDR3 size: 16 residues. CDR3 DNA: TGTGCCAGCAGCCCGGGCGAGGCTCTAAGCACAGATACGCAGTATTTT. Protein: CASSPGEALSTDTQYF.

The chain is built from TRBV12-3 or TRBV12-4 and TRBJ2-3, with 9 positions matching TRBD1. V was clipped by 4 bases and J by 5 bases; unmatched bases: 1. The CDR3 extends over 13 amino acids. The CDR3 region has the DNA TGTGCCAGCAGTTCGGACAGGGGAGATACGCAGTATTTT. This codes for CASSSDRGDTQYF.

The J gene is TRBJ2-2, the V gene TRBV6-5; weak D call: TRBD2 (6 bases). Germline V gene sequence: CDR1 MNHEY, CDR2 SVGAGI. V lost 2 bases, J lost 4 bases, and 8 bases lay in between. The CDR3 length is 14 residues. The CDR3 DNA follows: TGTGCCAGCAGTTACGGAGGGAGCACCGGGGAGCTGTTTTTT. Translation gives CASSYGGSTGELFF.

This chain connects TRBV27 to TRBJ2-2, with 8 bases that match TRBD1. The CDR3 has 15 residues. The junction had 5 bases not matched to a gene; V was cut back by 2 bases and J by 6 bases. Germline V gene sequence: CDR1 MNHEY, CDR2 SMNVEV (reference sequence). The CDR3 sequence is CASSLKPGGPGELFF. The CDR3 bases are TGTGCCAGCAGTTTAAAGCCAGGGGGCCCCGGGGAGCTGTTTTTT.

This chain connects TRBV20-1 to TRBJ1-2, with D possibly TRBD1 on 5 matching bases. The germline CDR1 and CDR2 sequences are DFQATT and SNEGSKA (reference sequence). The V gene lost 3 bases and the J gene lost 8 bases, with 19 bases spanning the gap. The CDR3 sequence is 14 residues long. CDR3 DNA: TGCAGTGCTAGTCCGCCCTCGGGGGACGGCGGCTACACCTTC. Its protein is CSASPPSGDGGYTF.

CDR3 DNA sequence: TGTGCCAGCTGTTCGCCACAGATTTATGGCTACACCTTC. Residues: CASCSPQIYGYTF. The gene calls are TRBV28 and TRBJ1-2; no firm D call. The CDR3 is 13 amino acids. Trimming left V 8 bases short and J 5 bases short, with 15 bases between. CDR1 MDHEN and CDR2 SYDVKM come from the germline V gene.